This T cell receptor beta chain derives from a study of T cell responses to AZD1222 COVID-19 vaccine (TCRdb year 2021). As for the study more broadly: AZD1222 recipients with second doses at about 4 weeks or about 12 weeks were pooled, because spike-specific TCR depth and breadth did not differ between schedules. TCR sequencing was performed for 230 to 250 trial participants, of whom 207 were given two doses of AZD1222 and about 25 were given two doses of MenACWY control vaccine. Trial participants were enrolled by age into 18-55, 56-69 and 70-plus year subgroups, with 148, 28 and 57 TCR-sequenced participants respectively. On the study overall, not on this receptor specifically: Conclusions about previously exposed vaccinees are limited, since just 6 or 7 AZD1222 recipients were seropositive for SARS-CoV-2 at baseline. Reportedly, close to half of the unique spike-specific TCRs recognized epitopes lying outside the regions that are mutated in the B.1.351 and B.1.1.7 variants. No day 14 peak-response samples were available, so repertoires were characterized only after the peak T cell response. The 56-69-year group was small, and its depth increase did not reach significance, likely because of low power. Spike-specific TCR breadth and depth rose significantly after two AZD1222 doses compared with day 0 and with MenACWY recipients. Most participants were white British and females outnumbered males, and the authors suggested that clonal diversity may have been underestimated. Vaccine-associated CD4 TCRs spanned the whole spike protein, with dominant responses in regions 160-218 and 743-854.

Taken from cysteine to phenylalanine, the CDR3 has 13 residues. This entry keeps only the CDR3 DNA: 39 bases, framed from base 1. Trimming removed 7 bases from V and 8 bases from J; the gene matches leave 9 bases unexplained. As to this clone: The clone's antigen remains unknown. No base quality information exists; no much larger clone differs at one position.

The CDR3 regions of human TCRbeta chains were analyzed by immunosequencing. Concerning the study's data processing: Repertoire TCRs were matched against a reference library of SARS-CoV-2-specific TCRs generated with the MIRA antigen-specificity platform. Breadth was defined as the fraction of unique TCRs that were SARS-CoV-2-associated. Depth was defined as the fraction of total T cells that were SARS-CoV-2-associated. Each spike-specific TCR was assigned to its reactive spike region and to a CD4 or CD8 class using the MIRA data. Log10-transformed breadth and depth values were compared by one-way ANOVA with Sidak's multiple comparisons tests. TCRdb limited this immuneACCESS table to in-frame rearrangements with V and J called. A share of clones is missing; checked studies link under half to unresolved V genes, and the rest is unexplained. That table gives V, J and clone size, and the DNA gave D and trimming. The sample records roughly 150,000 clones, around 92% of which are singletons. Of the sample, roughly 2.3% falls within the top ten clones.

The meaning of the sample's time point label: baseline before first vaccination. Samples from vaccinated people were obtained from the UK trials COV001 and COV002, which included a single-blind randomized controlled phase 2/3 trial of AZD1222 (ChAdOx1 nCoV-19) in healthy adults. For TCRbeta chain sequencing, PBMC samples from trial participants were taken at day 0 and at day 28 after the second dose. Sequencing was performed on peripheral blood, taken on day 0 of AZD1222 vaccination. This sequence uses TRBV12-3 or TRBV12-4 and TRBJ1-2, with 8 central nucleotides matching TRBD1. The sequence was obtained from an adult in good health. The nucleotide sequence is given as TGTGCCAGCACCCCAGACAGGGGAAGGGGCTACACCTTC. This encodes CASTPDRGRGYTF.